The 27 T cell receptor beta chains below were found in one sample sequenced in a study of T cell responses to AZD1222 COVID-19 vaccine. This table comes from immunoSEQ multiplex PCR, and its TCRdb copy is limited to in-frame clones, with some not included. The sample includes approximately 150,000 clones, 85% to 95% of them seen just once. Specimen: peripheral blood, collected on day 0 of AZD1222 vaccination. All receptors come from an adult in good health.

The chain is built from TRBV9 and TRBJ2-1, with 10 bases that match TRBD2. This CDR3 has 16 amino acids. The germline CDR1 and CDR2 sequences are SGDLS and YYNGEE. Losses at the gene ends were 4 bases for V and 8 bases for J; bases not matched to a gene: 12. The CDR3: CASSPTLAGVLDEQFF. The DNA for the CDR3 is TGTGCCAGCAGCCCTACTCTAGCGGGAGTTTTAGATGAGCAGTTCTTC.

The J gene is TRBJ1-5, the V gene TRBV2; the D gene is possibly TRBD1 (5 bases). This CDR3 region has 16 residues. V dropped 6 bases and J dropped 0 bases, with 15 bases sitting between them. CDR1 SNHLY and CDR2 FYNNEI come from the germline V gene. CDR3 sequence reads: CASSPRGTYSNQPQHF. CDR3 nucleotides: TGTGCCAGCAGCCCCCGGGGCACCTATAGCAATCAGCCCCAGCATTTT.

This clone was seen once. The chain employs TRBV11-2 and TRBJ2-3; 8 bases are a match to TRBD2. CDR3 length equals 13 residues. V lost 5 bases and J lost 9; bases outside the gene matches: 7. CDR1 is SGHAT and CDR2 is FQNNGV in the germline V gene. The CDR3 region is CASSKGLEQTQYF. The CDR3 nucleotides read TGTGCCAGCAGCAAGGGACTAGAGCAGACGCAGTATTTT. The full variable domain, with the rest looked up from reference TRBV11-2 and TRBJ2-3, is EAGVAQSPRYKIIEKRQSVAFWCNPISGHATLYWYQQILGQGPKLLIQFQNNGVVDDSQLPKDRFSAERLKGVDSTLKIQPAKLEDSAVYLCASSKGLEQTQYFGPGTRLTVL.

The chain combines TRBV19 with TRBJ2-7; TRBD1 might be the D (6 bases). This CDR3 is built from 14 residues. The V end lost 0 bases, the J end lost 2 bases, and 8 bases lay between the germline ends. Germline assignment: CDR1 LNHDA and CDR2 SQIVND (reference sequence). The CDR3 sequence is CASSIEQGPYEQYF. CDR3 bases: TGTGCCAGTAGTATAGAGCAGGGGCCCTACGAGCAGTACTTC.

This chain uses TRBV7-9 with TRBJ2-5; no clear D gene. CDR1 is SEHNR and CDR2 is FQNEAQ in the germline V gene (reference sequence). This CDR3 contains 13 residues. V lost 3 bases, J lost 9 bases, and 14 bases lay in between. CDR3 region: CASSFLQASSQYF. CDR3 bases: TGTGCCAGCAGCTTTCTTCAAGCAAGTTCCCAGTACTTC.

The chain is built from TRBV24-1 and TRBJ2-3, with 8 positions matching TRBD1. With 3 bases clipped from V and 4 bases from J, the junction kept 8 bases outside the gene matches. Germline CDR1 is KGHDR and CDR2 is SFDVKD. This CDR3 region has 16 residues. CDR3 protein: CATSDPIGQGPDTQYF. The CDR3, as DNA: TGTGCCACCAGTGATCCGATAGGACAGGGCCCAGATACGCAGTATTTT.

This clone occurred once. This rearrangement joins TRBV6-2 or TRBV6-3 to TRBJ2-3; D is ambiguous. CDR3 size: 15 residues. V was shortened by 2 bases and J by 2 bases, with 11 bases between the two germline ends. Looked up from germline, CDR1 is MNHEY and CDR2 is SVGEGT. The DNA for the CDR3 is TGTGCCAGCAGTTACGGCACAGAGCTCACAGATACGCAGTATTTT. Translating it yields CASSYGTELTDTQYF.

DNA for the CDR3: TGTGCCAGCAGCATTCGGAGTTCGTGGCCTCAGCCCCAGCATTTT. Translation: CASSIRSSWPQPQHF. The chain uses TRBV7-2 and TRBJ1-5; D unresolved. Deletions cut 5 bases from V and 6 bases from J, with 17 bases between. The V gene's germline CDR1 is SGHTA and CDR2 FQGNSA. The CDR3 consists of 15 residues.

V and J are TRBV6-5 and TRBJ2-3, with TRBD1 identical over 9 bases. J lost 4 bases, V lost 0 bases, and 5 bases had no gene match. This CDR3 is built from 16 residues. The germline CDR1 and CDR2 sequences are MNHEY and SVGAGI. DNA of the CDR3: TGTGCCAGCAGTTACTCCGGACAGGGGTGGTCAGATACGCAGTATTTT. Translated, it gives CASSYSGQGWSDTQYF.

This rearrangement joins TRBV28 to TRBJ2-5; 12 bases match TRBD2. The germline V gene encodes CDR1 MDHEN and CDR2 SYDVKM. Trimming at V came to 1 base and at J to 5 bases, leaving 14 bases not matched to a gene. This CDR3 is 19 amino acids long. CDR3 sequence: CASSLSLLAGGPSRETQYF. CDR3 DNA sequence: TGTGCCAGCAGTTTATCCCTCCTAGCGGGAGGGCCCTCGAGGGAGACCCAGTACTTC. The entire variable domain, with the rest obtained from reference TRBV28 and TRBJ2-5, is as follows: DVKVTQSSRYLVKRTGEKVFLECVQDMDHENMFWYRQDPGLGLRLIYFSYDVKMKEKGDIPEGYSVSREKKERFSLILESASTNQTSMYLCASSLSLLAGGPSRETQYFGPGTRLLVL.

The chain uses TRBV3-1 (or the pseudogene TRBV3-2) and TRBJ2-2; tentatively, D is TRBD2 (6 bases). Trimming took off 4 bases at V and 2 bases at J, with 11 bases between the two ends. This CDR3 spans 15 amino acids. In germline, CDR1 is LGHDT, CDR2 YNNKEL (reference sequence). The chain's CDR3 is CASSLSGGNTGELFF. CDR3 nucleotides: TGTGCCAGCAGCCTTTCCGGGGGTAACACCGGGGAGCTGTTTTTT.

V and J are TRBV6-5 and TRBJ2-3; D is ambiguous. CDR3 length: 15 amino acids. Per the germline V gene, CDR1 is MNHEY and CDR2 is SVGAGI. V lost 6 bases and J 0 bases, leaving 13 bases between the germline ends. The CDR3 is CASSQFRTSTDTQYF. The CDR3 DNA reads as TGTGCCAGCAGCCAGTTCCGAACTAGCACAGATACGCAGTATTTT.

CDR3 nucleotides: TGCGCCAGCAGCCGGACTAGCGGGGCGTTCAATGAGCAGTTCTTC. Its protein product is CASSRTSGAFNEQFF. The rearrangement links TRBV4-3 to TRBJ2-1, with 12 bases that match TRBD2. CDR1 LGHNA and CDR2 YSLEER come from the germline V gene. The CDR3 covers 15 residues. With V trimmed by 4 bases and J by 6 bases, 4 bases remained unmatched.

This clone was detected a few times. The CDR3 DNA sequence: TGTGCCAGCAGTCTTTACGACTCGAACACTGAAGCTTTCTTT. Residues: CASSLYDSNTEAFF. The gene calls are TRBV6-5 and TRBJ1-1; D gene unclear. CDR3 size: 14 residues. CDR1 is MNHEY and CDR2 is SVGAGI in the germline V gene. The V gene lost 5 bases and the J gene lost 1 base, with 11 bases spanning the gap.

CDR3 sequence (DNA): TGTGCCAGCAGCTCGGACAGGGTAACCTACGAGCAGTACTTC. Translation gives CASSSDRVTYEQYF. This chain uses TRBV5-8 with TRBJ2-7; 8 positions match TRBD1. The CDR3 runs 14 residues. Germline V gives CDR1 SGHTS, CDR2 YDEGEE. The ends lost 3 bases at V and 2 bases at J; junction bases unmatched: 4.

This clone was seen once. The chain recombines TRBV11-2 with TRBJ1-6, with unresolved D. Trimming shortened V by 2 bases and J by 9 bases, and 8 bases separated the two germline ends. The length of the CDR3 is 13 residues. The germline CDR1 and CDR2 sequences are SGHAT and FQNNGV. As DNA, the CDR3 is TGTGCCAGCAGCTTAATCTTGCGTTCACCCCTCCACTTT. Translating gives CASSLILRSPLHF.

The CDR3, as DNA: TGCGCCAGCAGCCGGACTAGCGGGAGAGGATTTTGGGAGACCCAGTACTTC. This encodes CASSRTSGRGFWETQYF. The chain has TRBV4-1 and TRBJ2-5; 13 nucleotides match TRBD2. CDR1 is MGHRA, CDR2 YSYEKL, per germline. With V trimmed by 4 bases and J by 5 bases, 10 bases remained unmatched. CDR3 length: 17 amino acids.

V gene TRBV14 combines with J gene TRBJ1-1; D not certain. The CDR3 consists of 16 residues. The germline V gene encodes CDR1 SGHDN and CDR2 FVKESK. The ends were cut back, 1 base at V and 0 bases at J, with 12 bases in the middle. The CDR3 bases are TGTGCCAGCAGCCAAGTTAGGCCCATGGTGAACACTGAAGCTTTCTTT. Its protein product is CASSQVRPMVNTEAFF.

This clone was seen once. The J gene is TRBJ2-5, the V gene TRBV5-4; D may be TRBD2 (5 bases). The CDR3 covers 16 residues. V gave up 0 bases and J gave up 0 bases, with 12 bases separating them. Germline V gives CDR1 SGHNT, CDR2 YYREEE (reference sequence). CDR3: CASSLAAASYQETQYF. Written as DNA, the CDR3 is TGTGCCAGCAGCTTGGCCGCGGCTAGCTACCAAGAGACCCAGTACTTC.

The rearrangement joins TRBV24-1 to TRBJ2-1; 8 bases line up with TRBD2. With V trimmed by 6 bases and J by 2 bases, 2 bases remained unmatched. CDR3 length: 14 residues. CDR1 is KGHDR and CDR2 is SFDVKD in the germline V gene. CDR3 DNA sequence: TGTGCCACCAGTAGCGGGAGTCCCTACAATGAGCAGTTCTTC. Translated: CATSSGSPYNEQFF.

J is TRBJ2-3 and V is TRBV19; D may correspond to TRBD1 or TRBD2 (5 bases each). Germline lookup yields CDR1 LNHDA and CDR2 SQIVND (reference sequence). The CDR3 spans 12 residues. Trimming removed 4 bases at V and 6 bases at J, with 8 bases between. The CDR3: CASSRGTDTQYF. The CDR3 DNA is TGTGCCAGTAGTAGGGGGACGGATACGCAGTATTTT.

V and J are TRBV2 and TRBJ2-7; no clear D gene. CDR3 length: 13 residues. The germline V gene has CDR1 SNHLY and CDR2 FYNNEI. Trimming stripped 7 bases from V and 5 bases from J, with 15 bases between. DNA for the CDR3: TGTGCCAGCACTCGCGATTATGGGAACGAGCAGTACTTC. Protein sequence: CASTRDYGNEQYF.

The chain has TRBV30 and TRBJ1-1, with unresolved D. The V end lost 0 bases, the J end lost 10 bases, and 15 bases lay between the germline ends. The CDR3 loop spans 13 amino acids. CDR1 is GTSNPN, CDR2 SVGIG, per germline (reference sequence). The CDR3 is CAWSVSGSGVAFF. CDR3 coding DNA: TGTGCCTGGAGTGTATCAGGATCAGGTGTAGCTTTCTTT.

This clone has just one count. This chain connects TRBV6-2 or TRBV6-3 to TRBJ2-7, with D tentatively TRBD1 (6 bases). Germline V gives CDR1 MNHEY, CDR2 SVGEGT. This CDR3 is 15 amino acids long. Between the trimmed V and J ends, which lost 0 bases and 3 bases, there was a span of 12 bases. CDR3 amino acids: CASSYSDSGHYEQYF. The CDR3 nucleotides read TGTGCCAGCAGTTACTCGGACAGCGGACACTACGAGCAGTACTTC.

The V gene is TRBV29-1, the J gene TRBJ2-3; the D is unclear. The CDR3 loop spans 12 amino acids. The germline V gene encodes CDR1 SQVTM and CDR2 ANQGSEA. Trimming shortened V by 7 bases and J by 5 bases, and 13 bases separated the two germline ends. The CDR3 nucleotides are TGCAGCGCCGGGCCCCCCGTAGATACGCAGTATTTT. Its translation: CSAGPPVDTQYF.

The chain carries TRBV27 and TRBJ2-5; D remains unclear. This CDR3 is built from 15 residues. The germline V gene has CDR1 MNHEY and CDR2 SMNVEV (reference sequence). The ends were cut back, 4 bases at V and 4 bases at J, with 16 bases in the middle. The CDR3 sequence: CASSSLSIARETQYF. The CDR3 region has the DNA TGTGCCAGCAGTTCCCTCTCGATAGCCCGAGAGACCCAGTACTTC.

The chain is built from TRBV11-3 and TRBJ1-2; D might be TRBD1 (5 bases). V lost 0 bases, J lost 5 bases, and 10 bases lay in between. Germline CDR1 is SGHNT and CDR2 is YENEEA. The CDR3 consists of 14 residues. CDR3 DNA: TGTGCCAGCAGCTTAGACAGGGAGGAGTATGGCTACACCTTC. Amino acid sequence: CASSLDREEYGYTF.